This T cell receptor beta chain was recovered during a study of cytomegalovirus exposure and HLA in healthy donors. Looking at the study overall: Counted in an early data release were some 81 million unique TCRs from HLA-typed donors.

Study-wide findings and caveats: Most TCR beta V segments were productive about 87% or about 30% of the time in an earlier analysis. Highly shared sequence variants in one cluster were likely a sequencing artifact.

The PCR made use of 60 Vbeta and 13 Jbeta primers. Method: immunoSEQ multiplex PCR; TCRdb's copy keeps in-frame clones and lacks some. The repertoire holds 90,000 to 150,000 clones, with about 76% as singletons. The CDR3 has 14 residues. The germline CDR1 and CDR2 sequences are SGHRS and YFSETQ. Trimming removed 2 bases from V and 0 bases from J, with 8 bases in between. Notes on this clone: The antigen is not known. The sample holds other DNA sequences that translate to the same CDR3.

The sequenced sample consisted of PBMCs. The chain combines TRBV5-1 with TRBJ1-1; tentative D call: TRBD1 (5 bases). The sequence was obtained from a woman in her forties in good health and CMV-seropositive. The CDR3 loop is CASSLDRMNTEAFF. As DNA, the CDR3 is TGCGCCAGCAGCTTAGACAGAATGAACACTGAAGCTTTCTTT. Variable domain in full (rest from reference TRBV5-1 and TRBJ1-1): KAGVTQTPRYLIKTRGQQVTLSCSPISGHRSVSWYQQTPGQGLQFLFEYFSETQRNKGNFPGRFSGRQFSNSRSEMNVSTLELGDSALYLCASSLDRMNTEAFFGQGTRLTVV.